This TCR beta chain comes out of a study of blood T cell repertoires in COVID-19. Participant age was roughly 18 to 95 years, and participants resided in approximately 24 US areas. Cohort 3 donors counted as recovered after two negative PCRs, clearance, or resolved symptoms. Per germline, CDR1 SGHRS and CDR2 YFSETQ. The CDR3 loop spans 14 amino acids. Trimming stripped 2 bases from V and 0 bases from J, with 9 bases between. In the authors' methods: Estimation of nucleated cell counts relied on the amplification of reference gene primers. The protocol was immunoSEQ multiplex PCR, while the TCRdb copy is restricted to in-frame clones and leaves out a portion. V, J and clone size were drawn from that table, and D and trimming were deduced from the DNA. Of over 150,000 clones in the sample, approximately 84% are singletons; the top ten hold approximately 3%.

The chain combines TRBV5-1 with TRBJ2-7, with unresolved D. The sequence was collected from a woman younger than 45 who had recovered from COVID-19. Source material: PBMCs or T cells enriched from blood (not recorded which). CDR3 protein: CASSFVRSSYEQYF. The CDR3 nucleotides read TGCGCCAGCAGCTTTGTTAGGAGCTCCTACGAGCAGTACTTC.